Following are 13 T cell receptor beta chains from one sample sequenced in a study of blood T cell repertoires in COVID-19. Data came from immunoSEQ multiplex PCR; TCRdb stores just in-frame clones and leaves some out. This table has under 150,000 clones, about 87% appearing once. Sequencing used PBMCs or T cells enriched from blood (not recorded which). These receptors all come from a man aged 45-60 years in a cohort exposed to, infected with or recovered from COVID-19 (not recorded which).

V gene TRBV11-2 combines with J gene TRBJ2-5, with 9 bases fitting TRBD2. This CDR3 has 15 residues. V dropped 5 bases and J dropped 2; count of bases not matched to a gene: 6. The germline V gene has CDR1 SGHAT and CDR2 FQNNGV. The CDR3 DNA is TGTGCCAGCAGCCCGCGGGAGGGCAGTCAAGAGACCCAGTACTTC. It translates to CASSPREGSQETQYF.

V and J are TRBV19 and TRBJ2-7, with 8 bases lining up with TRBD1. V was clipped by 6 bases and J by 3 bases; unmatched bases: 10. The germline V gene has CDR1 LNHDA and CDR2 SQIVND (reference sequence). The CDR3 totals 15 residues. CDR3 DNA sequence: TGTGCCAGTAGCGTCGGACAGGGCGTAGGCTACGAGCAGTACTTC. It encodes CASSVGQGVGYEQYF.

The chain joins TRBV5-1 to TRBJ1-1, with TRBD1 as a possible D gene (5 bases). CDR3 size: 13 residues. Germline CDR1 reads SGHRS; CDR2 reads YFSETQ. V was clipped by 5 bases and J by 6 bases, with 14 bases between them. CDR3 in amino acids: CASSRAWDSEAFF. DNA of the CDR3: TGCGCCAGCAGTCGGGCGTGGGACTCTGAAGCTTTCTTT.

The chain has TRBV6-5 and TRBJ2-5; 13 bases are shared with TRBD2. The CDR3 contains 14 residues. Germline CDR1 and CDR2: MNHEY and SVGAGI. Losses at the gene ends were 6 bases for V and 5 bases for J; bases not matched to a gene: 3. The CDR3 loop reads CASRLAGGGETQYF. The CDR3 DNA sequence: TGTGCCAGCAGACTAGCGGGAGGGGGGGAGACCCAGTACTTC.

The V and J genes are TRBV4-3 and TRBJ1-2; possible D gene TRBD1, 5 bases. Germline V gene lookup returns CDR1 LGHNA and CDR2 YSLEER. The CDR3 has 15 residues. Trimming pared 0 bases from V and 4 bases from J, leaving 12 bases between. CDR3 sequence: CASSQDKGSAYGYTF. CDR3 nucleotide sequence: TGCGCCAGCAGCCAAGATAAGGGGTCGGCCTATGGCTACACCTTC.

The V call is TRBV30, the J call TRBJ1-1, with 7 bases aligning to TRBD1. Germline V lookup: CDR1 GTSNPN, CDR2 SVGIG (reference sequence). The CDR3 runs to 14 residues. The V and J ends lost 2 bases and 1 base, in that order; junction bases with no gene match: 4. CDR3 loop: CAWSLRGANTEAFF. The CDR3 DNA follows: TGTGCCTGGAGTCTCAGGGGGGCGAACACTGAAGCTTTCTTT.

CDR3 in amino acids: CASSRDITYYGYTF. For the CDR3, the DNA is TGCGCCAGCAGCCGGGACATAACCTACTATGGCTACACCTTC. The rearrangement links TRBV5-1 to TRBJ1-2; the D gene is possibly TRBD1 (6 bases). The CDR3 runs to 14 residues. Germline V gene sequence: CDR1 SGHRS, CDR2 YFSETQ. Trimming shortened V by 4 bases and J by 3 bases, and 13 bases separated the two germline ends. Based on the CDR3 plus reference TRBV5-1 and TRBJ1-2, the full variable domain is KAGVTQTPRYLIKTRGQQVTLSCSPISGHRSVSWYQQTPGQGLQFLFEYFSETQRNKGNFPGRFSGRQFSNSRSEMNVSTLELGDSALYLCASSRDITYYGYTFGSGTRLTVV.

The J gene is TRBJ2-1, the V gene TRBV15; 10 bases line up with TRBD1. After removal of 5 bases from V and 2 bases from J, the junction contained 6 bases not matched to a gene. Germline V CDR1 and CDR2: LNHNV, YYDKDF (reference sequence). The CDR3 spans 16 residues. As DNA, the CDR3 is TGTGCCACCAGCCCCCGGGACAGGGGCACCTACAATGAGCAGTTCTTC. Translation: CATSPRDRGTYNEQFF.

The chain links TRBV9 to TRBJ2-7; 9 nucleotides align to TRBD2. V lost 4 bases, J lost 1 base, and 6 bases stayed unmatched. CDR1 SGDLS and CDR2 YYNGEE come from the germline V gene. There are 15 residues in the CDR3. CDR3 DNA sequence: TGTGCCAGCAGCTTAACAGCGGGAGGATCCTACGAGCAGTACTTC. Amino acids: CASSLTAGGSYEQYF.

This clone was detected once. The chain uses TRBV27 and TRBJ2-2; perhaps TRBD2 as D (5 bases). The germline CDR1 and CDR2 sequences are MNHEY and SMNVEV (reference sequence). Deletions cut 7 bases from V and 2 bases from J, with 17 bases between. The CDR3 runs to 16 residues. The CDR3 DNA reads TGTGCCAGCACCGAAACCGCGAGGGCCAACACCGGGGAGCTGTTTTTT. Its translation: CASTETARANTGELFF.

The chain combines TRBV10-1 with TRBJ2-7; 9 bases match TRBD1. CDR3 length: 17 residues. Germline CDR1 WNHNN, CDR2 SYGVQD (reference sequence). V shed 2 bases, J shed 5 bases, and the junction held 13 bases outside the gene matches. The CDR3 sequence: CASSEPPPRQGGHEQYF. CDR3 nucleotide sequence: TGCGCCAGCAGTGAGCCGCCTCCCCGACAGGGGGGCCACGAGCAGTACTTC.

The chain links TRBV28 to TRBJ1-2, with D tentatively TRBD1 (6 bases). CDR3 size: 13 residues. The germline V gene has CDR1 MDHEN and CDR2 SYDVKM. V lost 2 bases, J lost 8 bases, and 12 bases lay in between. The CDR3 sequence is CASSLMGAGGYTF. CDR3 coding DNA: TGTGCCAGCAGTTTAATGGGGGCAGGAGGCTACACCTTC.

The V call is TRBV9, the J call TRBJ1-5; 7 nucleotides line up with TRBD1. CDR1 SGDLS and CDR2 YYNGEE come from the germline V gene. This CDR3 has 15 amino acids. The V segment lost 0 bases and the J segment 7 bases; nucleotides outside the gene matches: 7. CDR3 bases: TGTGCCAGCAGCGTAGGTGTAGGGGGCCAACAGCCCCAGCATTTT. This sequence encodes CASSVGVGGQQPQHF.